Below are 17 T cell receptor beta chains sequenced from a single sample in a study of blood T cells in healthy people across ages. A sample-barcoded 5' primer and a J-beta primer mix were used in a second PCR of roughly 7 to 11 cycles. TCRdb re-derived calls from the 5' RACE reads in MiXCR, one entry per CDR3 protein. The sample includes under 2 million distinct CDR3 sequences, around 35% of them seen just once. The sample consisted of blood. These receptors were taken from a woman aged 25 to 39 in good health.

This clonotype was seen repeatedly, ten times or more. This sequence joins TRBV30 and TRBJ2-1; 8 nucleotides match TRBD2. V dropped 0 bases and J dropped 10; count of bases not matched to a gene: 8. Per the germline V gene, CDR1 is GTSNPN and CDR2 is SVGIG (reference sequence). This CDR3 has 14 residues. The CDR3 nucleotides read TGTGCCTGGAGTGTTTTCGGGAGGGCCCTGGAGCAGTTCTTC. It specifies CAWSVFGRALEQFF.

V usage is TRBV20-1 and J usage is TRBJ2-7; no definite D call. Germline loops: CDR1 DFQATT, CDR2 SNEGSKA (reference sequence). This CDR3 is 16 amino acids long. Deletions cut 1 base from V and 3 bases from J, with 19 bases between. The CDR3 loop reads CSARGLRGTADYEQYF. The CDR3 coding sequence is TGCAGTGCTAGAGGTCTCCGTGGAACAGCTGACTACGAGCAGTACTTC.

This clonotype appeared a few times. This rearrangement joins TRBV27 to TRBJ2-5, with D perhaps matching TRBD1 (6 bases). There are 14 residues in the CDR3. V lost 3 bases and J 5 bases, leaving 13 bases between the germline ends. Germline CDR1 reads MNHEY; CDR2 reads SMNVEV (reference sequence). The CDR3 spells CASSFGQGLETQYF. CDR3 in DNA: TGTGCCAGCAGTTTCGGGCAGGGGCTTGAGACCCAGTACTTC.

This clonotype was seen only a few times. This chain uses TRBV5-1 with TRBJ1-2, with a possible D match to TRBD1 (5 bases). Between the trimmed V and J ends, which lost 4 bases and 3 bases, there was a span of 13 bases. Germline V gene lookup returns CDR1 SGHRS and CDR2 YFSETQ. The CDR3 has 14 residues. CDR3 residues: CASSLGRGYYGYTF. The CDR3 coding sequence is TGCGCCAGCAGCCTCGGTCGGGGGTACTATGGCTACACCTTC.

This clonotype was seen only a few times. This CDR3 reads CASSPGQGGNTEAFF. As DNA, the CDR3 is TGCGCCAGCAGCCCCGGACAGGGGGGGAACACTGAAGCTTTCTTT. V gene TRBV5-1 combines with J gene TRBJ1-1; 10 bases line up with TRBD1. Germline CDR1 is SGHRS and CDR2 is YFSETQ. J lost 1 base, V lost 4 bases, and 4 bases had no gene match. The CDR3 loop spans 15 amino acids.

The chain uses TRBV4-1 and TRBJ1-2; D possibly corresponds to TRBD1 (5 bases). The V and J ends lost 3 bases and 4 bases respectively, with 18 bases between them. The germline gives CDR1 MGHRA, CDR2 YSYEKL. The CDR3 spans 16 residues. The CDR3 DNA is TGCGCCAGCAGCCATCGACCACAGGACCTCCGCTATGGCTACACCTTC. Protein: CASSHRPQDLRYGYTF.

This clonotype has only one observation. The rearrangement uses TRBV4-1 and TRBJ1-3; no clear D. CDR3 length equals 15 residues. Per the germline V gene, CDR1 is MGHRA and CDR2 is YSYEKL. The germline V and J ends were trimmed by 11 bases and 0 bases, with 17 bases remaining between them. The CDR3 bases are TGCGCCCGCACCGCTGCCGTGGACTCTGGAAACACCATATATTTT. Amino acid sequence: CARTAAVDSGNTIYF.

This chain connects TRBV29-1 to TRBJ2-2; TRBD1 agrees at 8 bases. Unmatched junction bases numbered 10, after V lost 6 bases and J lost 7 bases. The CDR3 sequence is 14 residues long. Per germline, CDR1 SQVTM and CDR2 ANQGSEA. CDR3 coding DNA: TGCAGCGTGCAGCAGGGGGCGCGAGGCGGGGAGCTGTTTTTT. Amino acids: CSVQQGARGGELFF.

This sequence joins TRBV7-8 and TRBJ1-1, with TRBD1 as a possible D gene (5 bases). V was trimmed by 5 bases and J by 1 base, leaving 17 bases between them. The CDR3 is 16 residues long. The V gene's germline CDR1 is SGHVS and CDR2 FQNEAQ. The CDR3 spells CASSPPEAGQNTEAFF. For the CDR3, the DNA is TGTGCCAGCAGCCCCCCCGAGGCAGGACAGAACACTGAAGCTTTCTTT.

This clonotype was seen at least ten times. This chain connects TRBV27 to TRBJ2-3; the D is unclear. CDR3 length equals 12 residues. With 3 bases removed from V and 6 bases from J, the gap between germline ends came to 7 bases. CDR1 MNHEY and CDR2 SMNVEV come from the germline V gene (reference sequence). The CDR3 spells CASSFGPDTQYF. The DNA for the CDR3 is TGTGCCAGCAGTTTCGGACCGGATACGCAGTATTTT.

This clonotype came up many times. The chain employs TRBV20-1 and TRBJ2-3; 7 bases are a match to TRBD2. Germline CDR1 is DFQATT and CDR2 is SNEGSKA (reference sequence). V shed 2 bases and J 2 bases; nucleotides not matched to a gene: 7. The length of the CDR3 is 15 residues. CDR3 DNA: TGCAGTGCTAGATCGGCGAGCGGGATCACAGATACGCAGTATTTT. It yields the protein CSARSASGITDTQYF.

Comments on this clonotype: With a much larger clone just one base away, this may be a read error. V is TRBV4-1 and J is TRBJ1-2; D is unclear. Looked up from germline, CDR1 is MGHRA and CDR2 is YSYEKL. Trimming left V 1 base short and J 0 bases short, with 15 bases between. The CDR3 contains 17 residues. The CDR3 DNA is TGCGCCAGCAGCCAAGGGGGTGCGGGTCCCACTAACTATGGCTACACCTTC. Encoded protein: CASSQGGAGPTNYGYTF.

The CDR3 sequence is CASSLGRRREGTQYF. CDR3 nucleotide sequence: TGTGCCAGCAGCTTAGGACGCCGCAGGGAAGGGACCCAGTACTTC. The V and J genes are TRBV7-9 and TRBJ2-7; D is perhaps TRBD1 (5 bases). The J call may be faulty, since TRBJ2-5 better matches the DNA end. The CDR3 has 15 residues. Germline V gene sequence: CDR1 SEHNR, CDR2 FQNEAQ (reference sequence).

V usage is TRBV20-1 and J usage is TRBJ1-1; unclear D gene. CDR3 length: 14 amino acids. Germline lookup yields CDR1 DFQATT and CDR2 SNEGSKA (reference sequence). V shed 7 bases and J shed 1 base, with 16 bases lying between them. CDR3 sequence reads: CSVGNGRKNTEAFF. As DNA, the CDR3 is TGCAGTGTTGGAAACGGCAGGAAGAACACTGAAGCTTTCTTT.

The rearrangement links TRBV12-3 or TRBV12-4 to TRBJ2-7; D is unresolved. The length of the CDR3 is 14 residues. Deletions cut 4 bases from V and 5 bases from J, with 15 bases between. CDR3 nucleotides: TGTGCCAGCAGTTCGGAGACCCGGAATAACGAGCAGTACTTC. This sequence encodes CASSSETRNNEQYF.

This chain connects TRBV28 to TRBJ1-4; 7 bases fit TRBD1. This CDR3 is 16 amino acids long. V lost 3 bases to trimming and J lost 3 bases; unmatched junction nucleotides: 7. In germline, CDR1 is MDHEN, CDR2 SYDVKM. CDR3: CASSFLPGTANEKLFF. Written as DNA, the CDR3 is TGTGCCAGCAGTTTCCTTCCCGGGACAGCTAATGAAAAACTGTTTTTT.

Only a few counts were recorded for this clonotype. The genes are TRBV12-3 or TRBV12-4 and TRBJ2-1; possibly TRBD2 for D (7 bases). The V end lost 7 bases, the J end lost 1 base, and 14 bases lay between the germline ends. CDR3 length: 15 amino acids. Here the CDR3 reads CASTPEGGSYNEQFF. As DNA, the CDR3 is TGTGCCAGCACCCCGGAGGGGGGGTCCTACAATGAGCAGTTCTTC.